The text below deals with one TCR beta chain. Its matching antigen is unknown. This sample is drawn from a study of T cell repertoires in cytomegalovirus infection. Across the whole study: Peptides in the study included HLA-C-restricted and HLA-B-restricted CMV epitopes. Public TCR beta signatures indicated both CMV infection and matching HLA type.

General study findings and limits: CMV carriers having the relevant HLA were flagged by cumulative public TCR beta family frequency. HLA-C-restricted CMV clonotypes gave the most frequent clonotype in two of eight donors.

This CDR3 comprises 15 residues. The V gene end was trimmed by 2 bases and the J gene end by 7 bases; junction bases not matched to a gene: 5. Germline CDR1 and CDR2: SGDLS and YYNGEE. One entry per CDR3 protein, called by TCRdb with MiXCR from the reads. The sample includes under 350,000 distinct CDR3 sequences, under 25% seen only once; the top ten take roughly a fifth. The chain uses TRBV9 and TRBJ2-1; 11 bases line up with TRBD2. This specimen was cultured PBMCs, taken from culture after CMV antigen stimulation. The source of this sequence is a human donor in good health (CMV status not recorded). Some clones in this sample may be carry-over from other donors' samples. The CDR3 DNA reads TGTGCCAGCAGCGTGGGAGTAGCGGGGGGGAATGAGCAGTTCTTC. Amino acid sequence: CASSVGVAGGNEQFF.